This T cell receptor beta chain was found in a study of blood T cells in healthy people across ages. PCR was performed a second time for roughly 7 to 11 cycles using a sample-barcoded 5' primer and a J-beta primer mix. Each cDNA was tagged by a template-switch adaptor containing 12 random nucleotides. TCRdb redid the calling of the 5' RACE reads with MiXCR, one entry per CDR3 protein. The table records some 920,000 distinct CDR3 sequences, 45% to 60% of them present only once. Germline loops: CDR1 SGHVS, CDR2 FQNEAQ. The CDR3 covers 15 residues. V dropped 6 bases and J dropped 2; count of bases not matched to a gene: 10.

This receptor was taken from a woman aged 60-70 years in good health. Sequencing was carried out using blood. The J gene is TRBJ2-7, the V gene TRBV7-8; 7 nucleotides align to TRBD2. CDR3 coding DNA: TGTGCCAGCAGTCGCCCAGGTCGGGAGGCCTACGAGCAGTACTTC. Translated, it gives CASSRPGREAYEQYF.